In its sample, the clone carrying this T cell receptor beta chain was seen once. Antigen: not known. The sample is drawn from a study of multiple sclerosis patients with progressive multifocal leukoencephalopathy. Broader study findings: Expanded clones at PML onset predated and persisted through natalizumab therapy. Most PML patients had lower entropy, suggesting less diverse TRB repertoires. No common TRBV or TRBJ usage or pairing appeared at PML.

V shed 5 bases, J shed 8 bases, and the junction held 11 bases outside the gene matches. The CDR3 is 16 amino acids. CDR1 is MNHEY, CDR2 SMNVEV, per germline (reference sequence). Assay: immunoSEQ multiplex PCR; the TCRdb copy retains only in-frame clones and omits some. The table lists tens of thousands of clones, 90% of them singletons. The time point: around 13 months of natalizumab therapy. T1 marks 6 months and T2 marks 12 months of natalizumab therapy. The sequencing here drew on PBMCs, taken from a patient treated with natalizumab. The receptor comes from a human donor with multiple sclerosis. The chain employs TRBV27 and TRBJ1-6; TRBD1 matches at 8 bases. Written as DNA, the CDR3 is TGTGCCAGCAGTACGATAGACAGGGGAGGGGATTCACCCCTCCACTTT. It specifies CASSTIDRGGDSPLHF.